This is a list of T cell receptor beta chains from one sample in a study of cytomegalovirus exposure and HLA in healthy donors. Data came from immunoSEQ multiplex PCR; TCRdb stores just in-frame clones and leaves some out. The table has 110,000 to 150,000 clones, around four fifths seen once; the top ten hold approximately 3%. What was sequenced was PBMCs. These receptors all come from a male donor in good health and CMV-seronegative. CDR3s include the opening cysteine and the closing phenylalanine or tryptophan. Fields, in order: CDR3 DNA, CDR3 protein, D gene, V gene, clone size, CDR3 length, J gene. D genes are given only for firm matches. Clone size is not always given. Where it is, it says once, few, many or a class for expanded clones.

CDR3nt: TGTGCCAGTAGTGCCTCCGGGACAGGGGTTTATGGCTACACCTTC
CDR3aa: CASSASGTGVYGYTF
d_gene: TRBD1
v_gene: TRBV19
abundance: few
len: 15
j_gene: TRBJ1-2

CDR3nt: TGCGCCAGCAGTTTTGACAGGGGCTACGAGCAGTACTTC
CDR3aa: CASSFDRGYEQYF
d_gene: TRBD1
v_gene: TRBV5-1
abundance: NA
len: 13
j_gene: TRBJ2-7

CDR3nt: TGCGCCAGCAGCCAAGGGACAGGGTATTTGGATACGCAGTATTTT
CDR3aa: CASSQGTGYLDTQYF
d_gene: TRBD1
v_gene: TRBV4-1
abundance: NA
len: 15
j_gene: TRBJ2-3

CDR3nt: TGCGCCAGCACGGGGACGGAGGGAGGATTTCAGCCCCAGCATTTT
CDR3aa: CASTGTEGGFQPQHF
d_gene: NA
v_gene: TRBV10-2
abundance: NA
len: 15
j_gene: TRBJ1-5

CDR3nt: TGTGCCAGTAGTATCCTAGTCCGTGCCAAAAACATTCAGTACTTC
CDR3aa: CASSILVRAKNIQYF
d_gene: NA
v_gene: TRBV19
abundance: NA
len: 15
j_gene: TRBJ2-4

CDR3nt: TGTGCCAGCAGCCCCGAACTAGCGACCAATGAGCAGTTCTTC
CDR3aa: CASSPELATNEQFF
d_gene: TRBD2
v_gene: TRBV11-3
abundance: few
len: 14
j_gene: TRBJ2-1

CDR3nt: TGTGCCAGCAGTTTCCTGCAGGGCAGTCAGCCCCAGCATTTT
CDR3aa: CASSFLQGSQPQHF
d_gene: NA
v_gene: TRBV28
abundance: NA
len: 14
j_gene: TRBJ1-5

CDR3nt: TGTGCCAGCAGTTTAATGACAGGGTCTGGGGCCAACGTCCTGACTTTC
CDR3aa: CASSLMTGSGANVLTF
d_gene: TRBD1
v_gene: TRBV27
abundance: NA
len: 16
j_gene: TRBJ2-6

CDR3nt: TGTTCCAGCAGCTCAGGGACTAGTAAGTACGAGCAGTACTTC
CDR3aa: CSSSSGTSKYEQYF
d_gene: TRBD2
v_gene: TRBV7-9
abundance: NA
len: 14
j_gene: TRBJ2-7

CDR3nt: TGTGCCAGCAGCTTAGTTCCAGGGGGAAGAACTGAAGCTTTCTTT
CDR3aa: CASSLVPGGRTEAFF
d_gene: TRBD1
v_gene: TRBV7-9
abundance: NA
len: 15
j_gene: TRBJ1-1

CDR3nt: TGTGCCAGCAGTTTATACCGGACAGAGATCAACGAGCAGTACTTC
CDR3aa: CASSLYRTEINEQYF
d_gene: NA
v_gene: TRBV27
abundance: NA
len: 15
j_gene: TRBJ2-7

CDR3nt: TGTGCCAGCTCACCATCCGGACAGGGGGTCCCCAAAAACATTCAGTACTTC
CDR3aa: CASSPSGQGVPKNIQYF
d_gene: TRBD1
v_gene: TRBV18
abundance: NA
len: 17
j_gene: TRBJ2-4

CDR3nt: TGTGCCAGCAGCTCACAAACGAGAGACAGGGGAAACACTGAAGCTTTCTTT
CDR3aa: CASSSQTRDRGNTEAFF
d_gene: TRBD1
v_gene: TRBV11-2
abundance: once
len: 17
j_gene: TRBJ1-1

CDR3nt: TGCGCCAGCAGCCATCCTCGACAGGCCTCCGCTAACACCGGGGAGCTGTTTTTT
CDR3aa: CASSHPRQASANTGELFF
d_gene: NA
v_gene: TRBV4-1
abundance: NA
len: 18
j_gene: TRBJ2-2

CDR3nt: TGTGCCAGTAGTAGAAGATGGACAATTGGAGAGACCCAGTACTTC
CDR3aa: CASSRRWTIGETQYF
d_gene: NA
v_gene: TRBV19
abundance: NA
len: 15
j_gene: TRBJ2-5

CDR3nt: TGTGCCAGTAGCGCGACAGGGACCCTCGGTACCACTGAAGCTTTCTTT
CDR3aa: CASSATGTLGTTEAFF
d_gene: TRBD1
v_gene: TRBV19
abundance: NA
len: 16
j_gene: TRBJ1-1

CDR3nt: TGTGCCAGCAGCTTAGGCGTGGTTCTCAGCGCAGATACGCAGTATTTT
CDR3aa: CASSLGVVLSADTQYF
d_gene: NA
v_gene: TRBV7-9
abundance: NA
len: 16
j_gene: TRBJ2-3

CDR3nt: TGTGCCAGCTCAACGCAGAGACAGGGGGACACTGAAGCTTTCTTT
CDR3aa: CASSTQRQGDTEAFF
d_gene: TRBD1
v_gene: TRBV18
abundance: once
len: 15
j_gene: TRBJ1-1

CDR3nt: TGTGCCATCAGTGAAGGGGAAAATGAGCAGTTCTTC
CDR3aa: CAISEGENEQFF
d_gene: NA
v_gene: TRBV10-3
abundance: NA
len: 12
j_gene: TRBJ2-1

CDR3nt: TGTGCCAGTACTTTTGGGGGGGTTGAAGCTTTCTTT
CDR3aa: CASTFGGVEAFF
d_gene: NA
v_gene: TRBV19
abundance: few
len: 12
j_gene: TRBJ1-1

CDR3nt: TGTGCCAGCAGAGAGCTCAGGGGTGTAGCTTTCTTT
CDR3aa: CASRELRGVAFF
d_gene: NA
v_gene: TRBV27
abundance: NA
len: 12
j_gene: TRBJ1-1

CDR3nt: TGTGCCAGCAGTTCCGGGACAGGTTACAATGAGCAGTTCTTC
CDR3aa: CASSSGTGYNEQFF
d_gene: TRBD1
v_gene: TRBV6-5
abundance: few
len: 14
j_gene: TRBJ2-1

CDR3nt: TGTGCCAGCTCACCACAGGGACTGAACACCGGGGAGCTGTTTTTT
CDR3aa: CASSPQGLNTGELFF
d_gene: NA
v_gene: TRBV18
abundance: NA
len: 15
j_gene: TRBJ2-2

CDR3nt: TGTGCCAGCAGCGAAGGGACAGGGACTAGCACAGATACGCAGTATTTT
CDR3aa: CASSEGTGTSTDTQYF
d_gene: TRBD1
v_gene: TRBV9
abundance: NA
len: 16
j_gene: TRBJ2-3

CDR3nt: TGTGCCAGCAGAAAGGGACTAGCGGGAGCCTACGAGCAGTACTTC
CDR3aa: CASRKGLAGAYEQYF
d_gene: TRBD2
v_gene: TRBV4-2
abundance: NA
len: 15
j_gene: TRBJ2-7

CDR3nt: TGTGCCAGCAGCCAAGGGACAGGGGGGAGCGAGCAGTACTTC
CDR3aa: CASSQGTGGSEQYF
d_gene: TRBD1
v_gene: TRBV14
abundance: NA
len: 14
j_gene: TRBJ2-7

CDR3nt: TGTGCCAGCAGCCCCAGATGGTCTAGCGGCAGGGACGAGCAGTACTTC
CDR3aa: CASSPRWSSGRDEQYF
d_gene: TRBD2
v_gene: TRBV9
abundance: NA
len: 16
j_gene: TRBJ2-7

CDR3nt: TGTGCCAGCAGCTCGGGGGTGACCGGGGAGCTGTTTTTT
CDR3aa: CASSSGVTGELFF
d_gene: NA
v_gene: TRBV11-3
abundance: NA
len: 13
j_gene: TRBJ2-2

CDR3nt: TGTGCCAGTAGTCCGACAGGGGGCGATGAGCAGTTCTTC
CDR3aa: CASSPTGGDEQFF
d_gene: TRBD1
v_gene: TRBV19
abundance: NA
len: 13
j_gene: TRBJ2-1

CDR3nt: TGTGCCAGCAGGCCAACGGGGGGGGACTATGGCTACACCTTC
CDR3aa: CASRPTGGDYGYTF
d_gene: NA
v_gene: TRBV28
abundance: few
len: 14
j_gene: TRBJ1-2

CDR3nt: TGTGCCAGCAGCTTGAGGACAGGCAATCAGCCCCAGCATTTT
CDR3aa: CASSLRTGNQPQHF
d_gene: NA
v_gene: TRBV5-5
abundance: few
len: 14
j_gene: TRBJ1-5

CDR3nt: TGTGCCAGCAGCCTCCGGGACAGGCAGTTCCCTAGCACAGATACGCAGTATTTT
CDR3aa: CASSLRDRQFPSTDTQYF
d_gene: TRBD1
v_gene: TRBV7-2
abundance: NA
len: 18
j_gene: TRBJ2-3

CDR3nt: TGTGCCAGCTCACCACTTAGGGACAGGGGGCGGCAGACTGAAGCTTTCTTT
CDR3aa: CASSPLRDRGRQTEAFF
d_gene: TRBD1
v_gene: TRBV18
abundance: NA
len: 17
j_gene: TRBJ1-1

CDR3nt: TGTGCCAGCAGTGATGTCAGGGGCGATCAGCCCCAGCATTTT
CDR3aa: CASSDVRGDQPQHF
d_gene: NA
v_gene: TRBV2
abundance: NA
len: 14
j_gene: TRBJ1-5

CDR3nt: TGTGCCAGCAGCGCCAGGAGACTAGCGGGCTCCTACGAGCAGTACTTC
CDR3aa: CASSARRLAGSYEQYF
d_gene: TRBD2
v_gene: TRBV5-8
abundance: once
len: 16
j_gene: TRBJ2-7

CDR3nt: TGTGCCAGTAGCAATCCATCAGGGGGCTTATACGAGCAGTACTTC
CDR3aa: CASSNPSGGLYEQYF
d_gene: TRBD1
v_gene: TRBV19
abundance: NA
len: 15
j_gene: TRBJ2-7

CDR3nt: TGTGCCAGCAGTTTTGGGACAGATCAATTCGCCACCTACGAGCAGTACTTC
CDR3aa: CASSFGTDQFATYEQYF
d_gene: TRBD1
v_gene: TRBV28
abundance: NA
len: 17
j_gene: TRBJ2-7

CDR3nt: TGTGCCAGCAGCTCGCCCCCTAGCGGGGGGTCCCAAGAGACCCAGTACTTC
CDR3aa: CASSSPPSGGSQETQYF
d_gene: TRBD2
v_gene: TRBV11-3
abundance: NA
len: 17
j_gene: TRBJ2-5

CDR3nt: TGTGCCAGCAGTGGGACGGGACAGGCTACCAATGAGCAGTTCTTC
CDR3aa: CASSGTGQATNEQFF
d_gene: TRBD1
v_gene: TRBV6-6
abundance: NA
len: 15
j_gene: TRBJ2-1

CDR3nt: TGTGCCAGCAGTTTCCCAGAGAGAGGGTTGAACACTGAAGCTTTCTTT
CDR3aa: CASSFPERGLNTEAFF
d_gene: NA
v_gene: TRBV28
abundance: few
len: 16
j_gene: TRBJ1-1

CDR3nt: TGTGCCAGCAGCCAAGACTCAGGGGGGTATGGCTACACCTTC
CDR3aa: CASSQDSGGYGYTF
d_gene: TRBD1
v_gene: TRBV14
abundance: few
len: 14
j_gene: TRBJ1-2

CDR3nt: TGTGCCAGCACAGGGGACAGAAACACCGGGGAGCTGTTTTTT
CDR3aa: CASTGDRNTGELFF
d_gene: TRBD1
v_gene: TRBV6-5
abundance: once
len: 14
j_gene: TRBJ2-2

CDR3nt: TGTGCCAGCATACCCAGAGGACAGCCTGAAGCTTTCTTT
CDR3aa: CASIPRGQPEAFF
d_gene: NA
v_gene: TRBV25-1
abundance: NA
len: 13
j_gene: TRBJ1-1

CDR3nt: TGTGCCAGCACCCCAGGATACAATGAGCAGTTCTTC
CDR3aa: CASTPGYNEQFF
d_gene: NA
v_gene: TRBV6-6
abundance: NA
len: 12
j_gene: TRBJ2-1

CDR3nt: TGTGCCAGCAGCCAAGACACCGGGACAGGGTTACCCTCCACAGATACGCAGTATTTT
CDR3aa: CASSQDTGTGLPSTDTQYF
d_gene: TRBD1
v_gene: TRBV14
abundance: NA
len: 19
j_gene: TRBJ2-3

CDR3nt: TGTGCCACCAGCAGAGATCAGGGCTACGAGCAGTACTTC
CDR3aa: CATSRDQGYEQYF
d_gene: NA
v_gene: TRBV15
abundance: once
len: 13
j_gene: TRBJ2-7

CDR3nt: TGTGCCAGCAGCGTAGCCGGGACAGTCGATCAGCCCCAGCATTTT
CDR3aa: CASSVAGTVDQPQHF
d_gene: TRBD1
v_gene: TRBV2
abundance: NA
len: 15
j_gene: TRBJ1-5

CDR3nt: TGTGCCAGCAGCTCCGGCCCTAGGGAGCAGTACTTC
CDR3aa: CASSSGPREQYF
d_gene: NA
v_gene: TRBV13
abundance: NA
len: 12
j_gene: TRBJ2-7

CDR3nt: TGTGCCAGTAGTATGAGATATGGCTACACCTTC
CDR3aa: CASSMRYGYTF
d_gene: NA
v_gene: TRBV19
abundance: NA
len: 11
j_gene: TRBJ1-2

CDR3nt: TGTGCCAGCTCACCTGGACAGGGACGGTACAATGAGCAGTTCTTC
CDR3aa: CASSPGQGRYNEQFF
d_gene: TRBD1
v_gene: TRBV18
abundance: NA
len: 15
j_gene: TRBJ2-1

CDR3nt: TGTGCCAGCAGTTACTCGGTGACAGCTGAAGCTTTCTTT
CDR3aa: CASSYSVTAEAFF
d_gene: NA
v_gene: TRBV6-6
abundance: NA
len: 13
j_gene: TRBJ1-1

CDR3nt: TGTGCCAGCAGCTTGGCCGTCGGGGAGCTGTTTTTT
CDR3aa: CASSLAVGELFF
d_gene: NA
v_gene: TRBV5-6
abundance: NA
len: 12
j_gene: TRBJ2-2

CDR3nt: TGTGCCAGCAGTTTATATGGTAGTCAGTACTTC
CDR3aa: CASSLYGSQYF
d_gene: NA
v_gene: TRBV27
abundance: NA
len: 11
j_gene: TRBJ2-5

CDR3nt: TGTGCCAGCAGTGAATTCAGGGGCGGGGGCTACACCTTC
CDR3aa: CASSEFRGGGYTF
d_gene: NA
v_gene: TRBV6-5
abundance: NA
len: 13
j_gene: TRBJ1-2

CDR3nt: TGTGCCAGCAGCTTTGGTGGGCCAGGGGGGACCACTGAAGCTTTCTTT
CDR3aa: CASSFGGPGGTTEAFF
d_gene: TRBD1
v_gene: TRBV7-2
abundance: NA
len: 16
j_gene: TRBJ1-1

CDR3nt: TGTGCCAGCACGCACGAACCGCTTTGGCACCCACAAGAGACCCAGTACTTC
CDR3aa: CASTHEPLWHPQETQYF
d_gene: NA
v_gene: TRBV11-2
abundance: NA
len: 17
j_gene: TRBJ2-5

CDR3nt: TGTGCCAGCAAGGTTCTCGGGGATACTGAAGCTTTCTTT
CDR3aa: CASKVLGDTEAFF
d_gene: NA
v_gene: TRBV6-5
abundance: NA
len: 13
j_gene: TRBJ1-1

CDR3nt: TGTGCCAGCAGCTCCCGGGGTAGCGCCTTACAAGAGACCCAGTACTTC
CDR3aa: CASSSRGSALQETQYF
d_gene: NA
v_gene: TRBV7-2
abundance: NA
len: 16
j_gene: TRBJ2-5

CDR3nt: TGTGCCAGCATCGACCCGCTAGCGGGAATCTACGAGCAGTACTTC
CDR3aa: CASIDPLAGIYEQYF
d_gene: TRBD2
v_gene: TRBV2
abundance: NA
len: 15
j_gene: TRBJ2-7